The 21 T cell receptor beta chains given below trace back to one sample, sequenced in a study of beta chain features in type 1 diabetes. Their antigen targets remain unknown. Reverse transcription of all isolated RNA meant that expressed TCRB transcripts were sequenced. Method: immunoSEQ multiplex PCR; TCRdb's copy keeps in-frame clones and lacks some. There are 600,000 or so clones in the sample; around 15% occur only once, and roughly 0.04% lies in the top ten. Regarding the study as a whole: Shortening that was moderate but significant affected the TCRB CDR3s of Type 1 diabetes patients in all four CD4+ subsets.

Sequenced sample: naive CD4+ T cells from blood. The receptors shown here come from a man younger than 35 with type 1 diabetes.

The chain joins TRBV15 to TRBJ2-7; 11 bases line up with TRBD2. The CDR3 sequence is 16 residues long. Germline V gene lookup returns CDR1 LNHNV and CDR2 YYDKDF (reference sequence). Trimming took 0 bases from V and 5 from J; bases not matched to a gene: 6. This CDR3 reads CATSREIAGGQDEQYF. CDR3 DNA: TGTGCCACCAGCAGAGAAATAGCGGGAGGGCAAGACGAGCAGTACTTC. The full variable domain, rest sourced from reference TRBV15 and TRBJ2-7, is DAMVIQNPRYQVTQFGKPVTLSCSQTLNHNVMYWYQQKSSQAPKLLFHYYDKDFNNEADTPDNFQSRRPNTSFCFLDIRSPGLGDTAMYLCATSREIAGGQDEQYFGPGTRLTVT.

In this sample, this clone turned up a few times. This chain joins TRBV5-1 and TRBJ1-1, with 7 bases lining up with TRBD1. The CDR3 covers 15 residues. V was clipped by 0 bases and J by 5 bases; unmatched bases: 7. Germline CDR1 reads SGHRS; CDR2 reads YFSETQ. The DNA of the CDR3 is TGCGCCAGCAGCTTGGCACCGACAGGGAATACTGAAGCTTTCTTT. Translated, it gives CASSLAPTGNTEAFF.

V usage is TRBV7-9 and J usage is TRBJ2-3; D is perhaps TRBD2 (6 bases). CDR3 length equals 17 residues. V lost 5 bases and J 1 base, leaving 19 bases between the germline ends. Germline-derived CDR1 and CDR2 are SEHNR and FQNEAQ (reference sequence). DNA of the CDR3: TGTGCCAGCAGCGCCCGGATCGGGAGTCTCCGCACAGATACGCAGTATTTT. It yields the protein CASSARIGSLRTDTQYF.

The V gene is TRBV9, the J gene TRBJ2-1, with TRBD2 matching over 7 bases. This CDR3 contains 16 residues. V was pared by 6 bases and J by 2 bases, with 11 bases of the junction left unmatched. Germline V CDR1 and CDR2: SGDLS, YYNGEE. Here the CDR3 reads CASTEYSGTTYNEQFF. The CDR3 DNA follows: TGTGCCAGCACTGAGTACAGCGGGACTACCTACAATGAGCAGTTCTTC. Full variable domain (rest looked up from reference TRBV9 and TRBJ2-1): DSGVTQTPKHLITATGQRVTLRCSPRSGDLSVYWYQQSLDQGLQFLIQYYNGEERAKGNILERFSAQQFPDLHSELNLSSLELGDSALYFCASTEYSGTTYNEQFFGPGTRLTVL.

J is TRBJ1-1 and V is TRBV7-2; D is unresolved. The CDR3 length is 15 residues. The germline V gene encodes CDR1 SGHTA and CDR2 FQGNSA. V shed 3 bases and J shed 5 bases, with 16 bases lying between them. The CDR3 DNA follows: TGTGCCAGCAGCTTCGCCCCGTCCGGGATGACTGAAGCTTTCTTT. Amino acid sequence: CASSFAPSGMTEAFF.

The chain carries TRBV21-1 and TRBJ2-7. TRBV21-1 is a pseudogene. The CDR3 loop spans 10 amino acids. In DNA, the CDR3 is TGTGCCAGCACCTCCTACGAGCAGTACTTC. It translates to CASTSYEQYF.

In its sample, this clone was seen a few times. The V call is TRBV4-3, the J call TRBJ1-2; D is ambiguous. Germline V CDR1 and CDR2: LGHNA, YSLEER. Trimming shortened V by 0 bases and J by 0 bases, and 8 bases separated the two germline ends. This CDR3 contains 15 residues. The CDR3 protein is CASSQDLQPNYGYTF. The CDR3 DNA reads TGCGCCAGCAGCCAAGATTTACAGCCTAACTATGGCTACACCTTC.

This clone was detected a few times. This chain links TRBV4-3 with TRBJ2-4, with a weak D call TRBD1 (5 bases). CDR1 is LGHNA and CDR2 is YSLEER in the germline V gene. The CDR3 consists of 16 residues. The ends were cut back, 2 bases at V and 0 bases at J, with 11 bases in the middle. CDR3 sequence (DNA): TGCGCCAGCAGCCAAAGGGGTGCCTTAGCCAAAAACATTCAGTACTTC. The encoded protein is CASSQRGALAKNIQYF.

The chain uses TRBV13 and TRBJ2-1, with D perhaps TRBD2 (7 bases). There are 17 residues in the CDR3. Germline CDR1 PRHDT, CDR2 FYEKMQ (reference sequence). V was clipped by 2 bases and J by 10 bases, with 24 bases between them. CDR3 sequence (DNA): TGTGCCAGCAGCTTAAAAGGGGGGGCTAGTCGCCATCAGGAGCAGTTCTTC. It yields the protein CASSLKGGASRHQEQFF.

The rearrangement links TRBV6-5 to TRBJ2-7; weak D call: TRBD1 (5 bases). Trimming pared 6 bases from V and 8 bases from J, leaving 17 bases between. The CDR3 has 13 amino acids. CDR1 is MNHEY, CDR2 SVGAGI, per germline. The CDR3 reads CASSWGRESKQYF. In DNA form, the CDR3 reads TGTGCCAGCAGCTGGGGCAGGGAATCAAAGCAGTACTTC.

This chain joins TRBV7-9 and TRBJ1-1; D perhaps matches TRBD1 (5 bases). The length of the CDR3 is 14 residues. Germline CDR1 SEHNR, CDR2 FQNEAQ (reference sequence). Trimming took 5 bases from V and 1 from J, leaving 11 bases between them. The CDR3 spells CASSHGTANTEAFF. The CDR3 DNA follows: TGTGCCAGCAGCCACGGGACGGCGAACACTGAAGCTTTCTTT.

The table lists this clone with a few counts. The chain links TRBV7-3 to TRBJ1-1; D possibly corresponds to TRBD1 (5 bases). The V gene lost 4 bases and the J gene lost 7 bases, with 13 bases spanning the gap. The CDR3 is 13 amino acids. Germline values: CDR1 SGHTA, CDR2 FQGTGA. CDR3 sequence (DNA): TGTGCCAGCAGCTCTGGGGACTTTCGTGAAGCTTTCTTT. Amino acids: CASSSGDFREAFF.

This clone has just a few counts. The chain carries TRBV6-5 and TRBJ1-5, with 7 bases matching TRBD1. V shed 6 bases and J 4 bases; nucleotides not matched to a gene: 9. CDR1 and CDR2 from the germline V gene are MNHEY and SVGAGI. The CDR3 runs 15 residues. The CDR3 protein is CASSRAGQTNQPQHF. Written as DNA, the CDR3 is TGTGCCAGCAGCCGGGCGGGACAGACAAATCAGCCCCAGCATTTT.

This clone was seen a handful of times. This sequence joins TRBV18 and TRBJ1-1; TRBD1 agrees at 10 bases. V shed 1 base and J 1 base; nucleotides not matched to a gene: 6. The CDR3 has 17 residues. Germline values: CDR1 KGHSH, CDR2 LQKENI. Written as DNA, the CDR3 is TGTGCCAGCTCACCACAGGGACAGGGGAGGGAGAACACTGAAGCTTTCTTT. Translating gives CASSPQGQGRENTEAFF. The entire variable domain, with the rest obtained from reference TRBV18 and TRBJ1-1, is as follows: NAGVMQNPRHLVRRRGQEARLRCSPMKGHSHVYWYRQLPEEGLKFMVYLQKENIIDESGMPKERFSAEFPKEGPSILRIQQVVRGDSAAYFCASSPQGQGRENTEAFFGQGTRLTVV.

This chain uses TRBV5-4 with TRBJ2-1; 9 bases align to TRBD2. V was clipped by 4 bases and J by 4 bases; unmatched bases: 6. The germline V gene encodes CDR1 SGHNT and CDR2 YYREEE (reference sequence). CDR3 size: 15 residues. The CDR3 loop reads CASSPRTSVYNEQFF. Written as DNA, the CDR3 is TGTGCCAGCAGCCCTAGGACTAGCGTTTACAATGAGCAGTTCTTC.

This clone was detected a few times. The chain carries TRBV29-1 and TRBJ1-2; 7 bases match TRBD1. This CDR3 has 13 amino acids. With 4 bases clipped from V and 2 bases from J, the junction kept 4 bases outside the gene matches. Per germline, CDR1 SQVTM and CDR2 ANQGSEA. The CDR3 sequence is CSVGGTANYGYTF. The CDR3 bases are TGCAGCGTTGGGGGGACAGCCAACTATGGCTACACCTTC.

There are a few counts of this clone. The chain is built from TRBV30 and TRBJ2-6, with 7 bases fitting TRBD1. Germline V gene lookup returns CDR1 GTSNPN and CDR2 SVGIG (reference sequence). V lost 4 bases and J lost 1; bases outside the gene matches: 10. This CDR3 spans 17 amino acids. The CDR3, as DNA: TGTGCCTGGAACGGACAGGTGCATATATCTGGGGCCAACGTCCTGACTTTC. It yields the protein CAWNGQVHISGANVLTF.

V gene TRBV10-3 combines with J gene TRBJ2-7; D is possibly TRBD2 (6 bases). Germline-derived CDR1 and CDR2 are ENHRY and SYGVKD. This CDR3 comprises 14 residues. Between the trimmed V and J ends, which lost 2 bases and 2 bases, there was a span of 10 bases. The CDR3 DNA is TGTGCCATCAGTGAGAGGCTAGCGACCTACGAGCAGTACTTC. Its protein is CAISERLATYEQYF.

The chain is built from TRBV5-1 and TRBJ2-4, with 9 bases matching TRBD1. Per the germline V gene, CDR1 is SGHRS and CDR2 is YFSETQ. V was clipped by 5 bases and J by 0 bases; unmatched bases: 3. The CDR3 is made up of 15 amino acids. This CDR3 is CASRPQGAAKNIQYF. Written as DNA, the CDR3 is TGCGCCAGCAGGCCACAGGGGGCAGCCAAAAACATTCAGTACTTC.

On this clone itself: The same CDR3 arises from other DNA sequences in this sample as well. This chain links TRBV2 with TRBJ1-1, with unresolved D. CDR1 and CDR2 (germline): SNHLY, FYNNEI. Trimming took 4 bases from V and 0 from J, leaving 6 bases between them. This CDR3 spans 13 amino acids. The DNA for the CDR3 is TGTGCCAGCAGTGGAACGGTGAACACTGAAGCTTTCTTT. It translates to CASSGTVNTEAFF.

The sample holds a few counts of this clone. The chain recombines TRBV27 with TRBJ1-5; D unclear. Germline loops: CDR1 MNHEY, CDR2 SMNVEV (reference sequence). The CDR3 is 15 residues long. V lost 5 bases and J lost 3, with 14 bases in between. As DNA, the CDR3 is TGTGCCAGCAGTCTTGGGGAGTCTTTCAATCAGCCCCAGCATTTT. This sequence encodes CASSLGESFNQPQHF.